A selection of T cell receptor beta chains follows, all from one sample in a study of human T cells and chemical hapten exposure. TCRdb analysed the RACE reads with MiXCR anew, one entry per CDR3 protein. The repertoire holds about 350,000 distinct CDR3 sequences, with about 6% as singletons. Sequenced here: whole blood, sampled in connection with sensitization to the hapten diphenylcyclopropenone (DPC). These receptors were collected from a woman aged 18-30 years with alopecia areata. Some clones in this sample may be carry-over from other donors' samples. Both conserved end residues are part of each CDR3. A D gene is named only where the DNA matches it firmly. Clone size is shown for a subset of rows, as once, few, many or a class of expanded clone.

.	TRBV6-2/TRBV6-3	14	many	TRBJ1-2	CASSYSPYHYGYTF	TGTGCCAGCAGTTACAGCCCTTACCACTATGGCTACACCTTC
.	TRBV12-3/TRBV12-4	11	many	TRBJ1-1	CASALRDVAFF	TGTGCCAGTGCCCTCAGGGATGTAGCTTTCTTT
.	TRBV3-1	14	many	TRBJ1-4	CASSQGTANEKLFF	TGTGCCAGCAGCCAAGGTACCGCGAATGAAAAACTGTTTTTT
TRBD1	TRBV6-5	16	many	TRBJ1-2	CASSSPRTGAGYGYTF	TGTGCCAGCAGTTCCCCTAGGACAGGGGCGGGCTATGGCTACACCTTC
.	TRBV12-3/TRBV12-4	15	few	TRBJ2-2	CASNLGGTNTGELFF	TGTGCCAGCAATTTAGGGGGAACGAACACCGGGGAGCTGTTTTTT
.	TRBV27	14	.	TRBJ1-1	CASSLFGPSTEAFF	TGTGCCAGCAGTTTATTTGGTCCGAGCACTGAAGCTTTCTTT
TRBD1	TRBV7-8	13	many	TRBJ1-1	CASQGAMNTEAFF	TGTGCCAGTCAGGGGGCGATGAACACTGAAGCTTTCTTT
TRBD1	TRBV18	12	.	TRBJ2-1	CASLQGADEQFF	TGTGCCAGCCTACAGGGGGCAGATGAGCAGTTCTTC
TRBD1	TRBV5-1	19	many	TRBJ1-1	CASSPRGTYRGPMRTEAFF	TGCGCCAGCAGCCCCCGGGGGACGTACAGGGGCCCCATGAGGACTGAAGCTTTCTTT
TRBD1	TRBV29-1	14	many	TRBJ1-5	CSVKGQGVNQPQHF	TGCAGCGTGAAGGGACAGGGAGTCAATCAGCCCCAGCATTTT
.	TRBV12-3/TRBV12-4	14	.	TRBJ2-5	CASSLMAGGETQYF	TGTGCCAGCAGTTTAATGGCAGGAGGAGAGACCCAGTACTTC
TRBD1	TRBV6-2/TRBV6-3	16	few	TRBJ1-5	CASSYNAGGAERPQHF	TGTGCCAGCAGTTACAATGCAGGGGGCGCCGAGCGGCCCCAGCATTTT
TRBD1	TRBV7-9	15	few	TRBJ1-2	CASSLMAGGPPGYTF	TGTGCCAGCAGCTTAATGGCAGGGGGCCCACCTGGCTACACCTTC
.	TRBV7-8	17	many	TRBJ2-3	CASSLANVAANTDTQYF	TGTGCCAGCAGCTTAGCGAATGTAGCCGCTAACACAGATACGCAGTATTTT
TRBD2	TRBV5-6	15	many	TRBJ2-3	CASSLIGTNTDTQYF	TGTGCCAGCAGCTTGATTGGGACTAACACAGATACGCAGTATTTT
TRBD2	TRBV6-2/TRBV6-3	16	many	TRBJ2-5	CASSASLAGGQETQYF	TGTGCCAGCAGCGCCTCACTAGCGGGGGGGCAAGAGACCCAGTACTTC
.	TRBV24-1	14	.	TRBJ2-1	CATSDLRRGNEQFF	TGTGCCACCAGTGATTTGCGCAGGGGTAATGAGCAGTTCTTC
.	TRBV25-1	18	.	TRBJ1-1	CASSTLKARTRMNTEAFF	TGTGCCAGCAGTACCCTCAAGGCACGGACAAGAATGAACACTGAAGCTTTCTTT
.	TRBV7-8	13	few	TRBJ1-5	CASSRMTDQPQHF	TGTGCCAGCAGCCGGATGACCGATCAGCCCCAGCATTTT
TRBD2	TRBV2	16	few	TRBJ2-3	CASGRGSGRSTDTQYF	TGTGCCAGCGGGAGGGGTAGCGGACGGAGCACAGATACGCAGTATTTT
.	TRBV2	16	.	TRBJ2-2	CASSAPRDANTGELFF	TGTGCCAGCAGTGCGCCCCGGGACGCCAACACCGGGGAGCTGTTTTTT
.	TRBV12-3/TRBV12-4	13	few	TRBJ2-1	CASRGENYNEQFF	TGTGCCAGCAGGGGGGAGAACTACAATGAGCAGTTCTTC
.	TRBV11-3	13	many	TRBJ2-2	CASSSDWGGELFF	TGTGCCAGCAGCTCCGATTGGGGAGGGGAGCTGTTTTTT
TRBD2	TRBV5-1	14	few	TRBJ2-5	CASSLGTSRETQYF	TGCGCCAGCAGCTTGGGGACTAGCAGAGAGACCCAGTACTTC
.	TRBV5-1	13	many	TRBJ1-5	CASSFEGNQPQHF	TGCGCCAGCAGCTTCGAGGGGAATCAGCCCCAGCATTTT
.	TRBV20-1	15	many	TRBJ1-2	CSARDPGLTNYGYTF	TGCAGTGCTAGAGACCCGGGACTCACTAACTATGGCTACACCTTC
.	TRBV24-1	13	.	TRBJ1-2	CATSETGFYGYTF	TGTGCCACCAGTGAAACAGGGTTCTATGGCTACACCTTC
TRBD1	TRBV12-3/TRBV12-4	14	many	TRBJ1-2	CASNRDRGTYGYTF	TGTGCCAGCAATCGGGACAGGGGGACTTATGGCTACACCTTC
.	TRBV12-3/TRBV12-4	18	.	TRBJ2-2	CASSAALGGVSDTGELFF	TGTGCCAGCAGCGCCGCTCTTGGCGGGGTGTCGGACACCGGGGAGCTGTTTTTT
.	TRBV2	19	few	TRBJ2-6	CASRDILPVSPSGANVLTF	TGTGCCAGCAGAGATATATTACCAGTCTCCCCTTCTGGGGCCAACGTCCTGACTTTC